This T cell receptor beta chain was observed in a study of T cell repertoires in cytomegalovirus infection. Study overall: Public TCR beta signature analysis indicated the presence of both CMV infection and matching HLA type.

This clonotype showed up just a few times. Its target is unknown. The CDR3 is 17 residues long. The germline V gene has CDR1 SGHTA and CDR2 FQGNSA. V was shortened by 1 base and J by 8 bases, with 21 bases between the two germline ends. In TCRdb, the reads were re-called with MiXCR into one record per CDR3 protein. The table records 450,000 to 550,000 distinct CDR3 sequences, 42% of them present only once. Study-wide results and limits: HLA-C-restricted CMV-specific TCR beta clonotypes prevailed in the ex vivo response. Carriage of CMV together with the relevant HLA was identifiable through cumulative public TCR beta family frequency.

The TCR comes from a human donor in good health (CMV status not recorded). Some clones in this sample may be carry-over from other donors' samples. Sequenced here: cultured PBMCs, sampled from culture after CMV antigen stimulation. V gene TRBV7-2 combines with J gene TRBJ2-1; possibly TRBD2 for D (6 bases). CDR3 DNA: TGTGCCAGCAGCTTAGTAGGGCGGGGTCGAACGTACGATGAGCAGTTCTTC. Translating gives CASSLVGRGRTYDEQFF.